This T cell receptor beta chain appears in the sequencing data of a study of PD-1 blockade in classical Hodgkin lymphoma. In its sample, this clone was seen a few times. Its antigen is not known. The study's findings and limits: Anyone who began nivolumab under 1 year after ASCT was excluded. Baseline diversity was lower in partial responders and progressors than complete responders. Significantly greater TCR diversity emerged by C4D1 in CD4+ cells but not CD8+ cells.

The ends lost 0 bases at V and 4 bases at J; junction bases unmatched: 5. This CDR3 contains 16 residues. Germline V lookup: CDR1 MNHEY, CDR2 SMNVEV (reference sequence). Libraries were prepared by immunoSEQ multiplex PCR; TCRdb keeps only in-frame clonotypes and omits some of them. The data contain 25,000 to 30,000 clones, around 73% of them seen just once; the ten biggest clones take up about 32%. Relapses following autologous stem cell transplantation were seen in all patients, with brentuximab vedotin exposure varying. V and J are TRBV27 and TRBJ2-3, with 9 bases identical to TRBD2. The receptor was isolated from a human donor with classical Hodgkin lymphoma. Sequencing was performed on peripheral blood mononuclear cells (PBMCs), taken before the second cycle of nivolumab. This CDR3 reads CASSLSRGLAADTQYF. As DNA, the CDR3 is TGTGCCAGCAGTTTATCACGGGGACTAGCAGCAGATACGCAGTATTTT.